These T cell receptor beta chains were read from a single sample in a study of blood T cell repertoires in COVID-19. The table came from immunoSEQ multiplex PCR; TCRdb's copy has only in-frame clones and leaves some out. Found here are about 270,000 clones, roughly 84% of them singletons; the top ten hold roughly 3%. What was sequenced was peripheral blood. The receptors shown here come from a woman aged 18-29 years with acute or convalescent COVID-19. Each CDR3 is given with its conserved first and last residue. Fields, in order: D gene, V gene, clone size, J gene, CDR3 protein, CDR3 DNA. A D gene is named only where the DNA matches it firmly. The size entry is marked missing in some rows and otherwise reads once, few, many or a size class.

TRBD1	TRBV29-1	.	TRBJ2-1	CSVEVETGVYNEQFF	TGCAGCGTTGAAGTCGAGACAGGGGTTTACAATGAGCAGTTCTTC
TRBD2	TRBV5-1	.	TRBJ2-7	CASSLGSGNEQYF	TGCGCCAGCAGCTTGGGTAGCGGGAACGAGCAGTACTTC
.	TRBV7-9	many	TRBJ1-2	CASSEEGYRPRVSGYTF	TGTGCCAGCTCAGAGGAGGGTTACAGGCCCCGAGTGTCCGGCTACACCTTC
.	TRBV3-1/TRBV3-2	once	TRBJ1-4	CASSQVELAGPNEKLFF	TGTGCCAGCAGCCAAGTCGAGTTGGCAGGGCCGAATGAAAAACTGTTTTTT
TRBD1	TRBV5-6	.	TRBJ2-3	CASSLVVTGATDTQYF	TGTGCCAGCAGCTTGGTAGTTACAGGGGCCACAGATACGCAGTATTTT
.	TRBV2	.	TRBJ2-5	CASSAGTQETQYF	TGTGCCAGCAGCGCCGGGACTCAAGAGACCCAGTACTTC
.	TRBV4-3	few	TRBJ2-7	CASSQVAYTYEQYF	TGCGCCAGCAGCCAAGTTGCCTATACCTACGAGCAGTACTTC
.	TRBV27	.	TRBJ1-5	CASSLSGDSNQPQHF	TGTGCCAGCAGTTTATCAGGGGATAGCAATCAGCCCCAGCATTTT
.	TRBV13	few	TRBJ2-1	CASSPGSSYNEQFF	TGTGCCAGCAGCCCCGGTTCGAGCTACAATGAGCAGTTCTTC
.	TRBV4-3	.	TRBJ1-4	CASSQAPAGSEKLFF	TGCGCCAGCAGCCAAGCCCCGGCGGGTAGCGAAAAACTGTTTTTT
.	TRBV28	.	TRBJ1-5	CASSRVFNQPQHF	TGTGCCAGCAGTAGAGTATTCAATCAGCCCCAGCATTTT
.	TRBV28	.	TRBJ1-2	CASSLWASNYGYTF	TGTGCCAGCAGTTTATGGGCCAGTAACTATGGCTACACCTTC
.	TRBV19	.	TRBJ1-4	CASSRLQGFEKLFF	TGTGCCAGTAGTCGCTTACAGGGATTTGAAAAACTGTTTTTT
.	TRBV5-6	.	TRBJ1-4	CASSLRGTNEKLFF	TGTGCCAGCAGCTTAAGGGGAACTAATGAAAAACTGTTTTTT
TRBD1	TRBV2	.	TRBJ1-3	CASSEVGGQGGGNTIYF	TGTGCCAGCAGTGAAGTAGGTGGACAGGGAGGCGGAAACACCATATATTTT
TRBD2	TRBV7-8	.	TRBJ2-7	CASSSGTSGSIYEQYF	TGTGCCAGCAGCTCCGGGACTAGCGGGAGTATCTACGAGCAGTACTTC
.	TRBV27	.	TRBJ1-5	CASSFEYSNQPQHF	TGTGCCAGCAGTTTCGAGTATAGCAATCAGCCCCAGCATTTT
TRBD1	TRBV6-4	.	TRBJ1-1	CASSARTGLGTEAFF	TGTGCCAGCAGTGCCCGGACAGGGCTGGGCACTGAAGCTTTCTTT
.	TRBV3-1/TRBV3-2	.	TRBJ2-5	CASSHLLDFRETQYF	TGTGCCAGCAGCCATCTATTGGACTTTCGAGAGACCCAGTACTTC
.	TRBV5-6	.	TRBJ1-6	CASSLVGSSYNSPLHF	TGTGCCAGCAGCTTGGTCGGGAGCTCCTATAATTCACCCCTCCACTTT
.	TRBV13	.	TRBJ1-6	CASSAGRQNLNNSPLHF	TGTGCCAGCAGCGCAGGAAGACAGAACTTAAATAATTCACCCCTCCACTTT
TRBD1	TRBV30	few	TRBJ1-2	CAWSTPGGANYGYTF	TGTGCCTGGAGCACTCCAGGGGGAGCCAACTATGGCTACACCTTC
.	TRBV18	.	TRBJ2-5	CASSPPIQGGQHF	TGTGCCAGCTCACCACCGATACAGGGTGGGCAGCACTTC
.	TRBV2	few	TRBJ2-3	CASRTQGASTDTQYF	TGTGCCAGCAGAACACAGGGAGCTAGCACAGATACGCAGTATTTT
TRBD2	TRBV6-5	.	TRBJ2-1	CASSFGGRYNEQFF	TGTGCCAGCAGTTTTGGCGGGAGGTACAATGAGCAGTTCTTC
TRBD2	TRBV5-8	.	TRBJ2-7	CASSTRGGEGYEQYF	TGTGCCAGCAGCACCCGCGGCGGGGAGGGCTACGAGCAGTACTTC
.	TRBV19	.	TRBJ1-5	CASSIEWTHYSNQPQHF	TGTGCCAGTAGTATAGAGTGGACACATTATAGCAATCAGCCCCAGCATTTT
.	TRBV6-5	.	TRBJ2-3	CASSAELVTDTQYF	TGTGCCAGCTCCGCGGAGTTAGTCACAGATACGCAGTATTTT
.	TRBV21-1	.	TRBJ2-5	CASSKEGTGQETQYF	TGTGCCAGCAGCAAAGAGGGGACAGGACAAGAGACCCAGTACTTC
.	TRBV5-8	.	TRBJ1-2	CASSPTWFGNYGYTF	TGTGCCAGCAGCCCTACTTGGTTCGGTAACTATGGCTACACCTTC
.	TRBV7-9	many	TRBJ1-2	CAVPIRETGYTF	TGTGCCGTACCGATCCGGGAAACTGGCTACACCTTC
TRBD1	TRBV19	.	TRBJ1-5	CASMDRGRGNQPQHF	TGTGCCAGTATGGACAGGGGGCGGGGCAATCAGCCCCAGCATTTT
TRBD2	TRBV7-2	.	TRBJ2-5	CASSSGLAGGAETQYF	TGTGCCAGCAGCTCGGGACTAGCGGGAGGTGCAGAGACCCAGTACTTC
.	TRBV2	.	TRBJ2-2	CASSVPAGQNTGELFF	TGTGCCAGCAGTGTGCCAGCGGGACAGAACACCGGGGAGCTGTTTTTT
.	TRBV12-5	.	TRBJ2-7	CASGLGQLEQYF	TGTGCTAGTGGTTTGGGACAGCTCGAGCAGTACTTC
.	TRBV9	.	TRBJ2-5	CASSVSGGKETQYF	TGTGCCAGCAGCGTCTCTGGCGGGAAAGAGACCCAGTACTTC
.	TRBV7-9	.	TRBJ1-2	CASSPGIDGDGYTF	TGTGCCAGCAGCCCGGGTATCGACGGAGATGGCTACACCTTC
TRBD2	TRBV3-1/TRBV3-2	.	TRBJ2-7	CASSQDRMSGNYEQYF	TGTGCCAGCAGCCAAGATCGAATGAGCGGGAACTACGAGCAGTACTTC
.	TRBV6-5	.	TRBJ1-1	CASSQTHLNTEAFF	TGTGCCAGCAGTCAGACACACCTGAACACTGAAGCTTTCTTT
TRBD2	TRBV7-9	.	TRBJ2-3	CASSLELAGGPRDTQYF	TGTGCCAGCAGCTTAGAACTAGCGGGAGGGCCTCGAGATACGCAGTATTTT